The present entry profiles one TCR beta chain with its context. The source of the sample is a study of blood T cell repertoires in COVID-19. The method was immunoSEQ multiplex PCR; TCRdb's version includes in-frame clones alone and lacks a portion of them. This sample yields about 84,000 clones, of which about 83% are seen a single time; around 27% belongs to the top ten. Germline loops: CDR1 SGHNT, CDR2 YENEEA. This CDR3 has 15 residues. The junction had 7 bases not matched to a gene; V was cut back by 4 bases and J by 5 bases. This clonotype was obtained from a woman aged 80 or over with acute or convalescent COVID-19. Sequenced input: peripheral blood. The chain carries TRBV11-3 and TRBJ2-3; TRBD2 matches at 9 bases. The CDR3 coding sequence is TGTGCCAGCAGCTCCTCAGCGGGAGGAGTAGATACGCAGTATTTT. Translation: CASSSSAGGVDTQYF. Complete variable domain (other parts from reference TRBV11-3 and TRBJ2-3): EAGVVQSPRYKIIEKKQPVAFWCNPISGHNTLYWYLQNLGQGPELLIRYENEEAVDDSQLPKDRFSAERLKGVDSTLKIQPAELGDSAVYLCASSSSAGGVDTQYFGPGTRLTVL.